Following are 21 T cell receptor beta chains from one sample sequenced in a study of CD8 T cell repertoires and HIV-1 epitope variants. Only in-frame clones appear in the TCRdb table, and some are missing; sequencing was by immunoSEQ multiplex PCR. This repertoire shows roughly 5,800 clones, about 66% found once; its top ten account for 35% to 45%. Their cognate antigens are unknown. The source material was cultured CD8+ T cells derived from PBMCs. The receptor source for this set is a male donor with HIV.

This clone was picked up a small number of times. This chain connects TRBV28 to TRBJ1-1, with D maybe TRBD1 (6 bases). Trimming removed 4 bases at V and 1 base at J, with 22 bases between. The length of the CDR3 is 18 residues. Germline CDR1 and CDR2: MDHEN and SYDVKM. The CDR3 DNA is TGTGCCAGCAGTTCCCTCTTTACAGGGTTTCATAGGAACACTGAAGCTTTCTTT. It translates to CASSSLFTGFHRNTEAFF. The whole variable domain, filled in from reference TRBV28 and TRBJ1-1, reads DVKVTQSSRYLVKRTGEKVFLECVQDMDHENMFWYRQDPGLGLRLIYFSYDVKMKEKGDIPEGYSVSREKKERFSLILESASTNQTSMYLCASSSLFTGFHRNTEAFFGQGTRLTVV.

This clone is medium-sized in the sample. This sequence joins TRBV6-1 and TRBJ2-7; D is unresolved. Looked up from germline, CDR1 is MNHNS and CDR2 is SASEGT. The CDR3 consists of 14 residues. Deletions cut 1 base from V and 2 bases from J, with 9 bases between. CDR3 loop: CASSEGAGPYEQYF. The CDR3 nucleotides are TGTGCCAGCAGTGAAGGAGCAGGTCCCTACGAGCAGTACTTC.

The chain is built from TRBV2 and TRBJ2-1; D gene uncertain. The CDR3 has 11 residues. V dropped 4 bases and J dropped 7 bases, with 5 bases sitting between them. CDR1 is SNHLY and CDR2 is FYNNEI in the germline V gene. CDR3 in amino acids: CASSGLNEQFF. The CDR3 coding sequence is TGTGCCAGCAGTGGACTTAATGAGCAGTTCTTC.

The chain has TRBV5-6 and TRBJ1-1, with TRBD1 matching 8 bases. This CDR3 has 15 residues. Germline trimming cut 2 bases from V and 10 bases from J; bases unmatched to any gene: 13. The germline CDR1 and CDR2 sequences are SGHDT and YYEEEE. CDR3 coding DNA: TGTGCCAGCAGCTTACGGTTGCAGGGGGCATGGCGAGCTTTCTTT. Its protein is CASSLRLQGAWRAFF.

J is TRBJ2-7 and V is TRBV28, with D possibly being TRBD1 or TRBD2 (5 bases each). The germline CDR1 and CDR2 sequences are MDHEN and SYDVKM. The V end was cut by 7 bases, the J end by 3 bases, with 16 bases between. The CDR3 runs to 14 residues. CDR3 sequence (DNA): TGTGCCAGCACCTGGGGCGGGCAGAACTACGAGCAGTACTTC. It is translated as CASTWGGQNYEQYF.

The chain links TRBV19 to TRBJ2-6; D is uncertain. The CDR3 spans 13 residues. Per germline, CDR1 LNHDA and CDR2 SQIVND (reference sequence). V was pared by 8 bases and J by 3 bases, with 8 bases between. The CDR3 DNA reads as TGTGCCAGTCTTGTTCGTGGGGCCAACGTCCTGACTTTC. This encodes CASLVRGANVLTF.

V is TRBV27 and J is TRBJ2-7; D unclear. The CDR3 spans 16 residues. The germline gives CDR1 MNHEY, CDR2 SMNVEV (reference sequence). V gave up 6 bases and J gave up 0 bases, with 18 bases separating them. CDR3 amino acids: CASSSLWQSLSYEQYF. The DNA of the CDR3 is TGTGCCAGCAGCTCCCTGTGGCAGAGCCTCTCCTACGAGCAGTACTTC.

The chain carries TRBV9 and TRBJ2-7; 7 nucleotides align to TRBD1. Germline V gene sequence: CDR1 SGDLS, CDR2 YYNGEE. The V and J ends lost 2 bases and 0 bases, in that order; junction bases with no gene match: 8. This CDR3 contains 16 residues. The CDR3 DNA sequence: TGTGCCAGCAGCGTGGGACAGACCGCAAGCTCCTACGAGCAGTACTTC. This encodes CASSVGQTASSYEQYF.

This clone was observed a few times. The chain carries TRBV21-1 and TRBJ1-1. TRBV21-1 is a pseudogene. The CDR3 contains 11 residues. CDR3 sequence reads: CASSRGTEAFF. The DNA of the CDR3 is TGTGCCAGCAGTAGAGGCACTGAAGCTTTCTTT.

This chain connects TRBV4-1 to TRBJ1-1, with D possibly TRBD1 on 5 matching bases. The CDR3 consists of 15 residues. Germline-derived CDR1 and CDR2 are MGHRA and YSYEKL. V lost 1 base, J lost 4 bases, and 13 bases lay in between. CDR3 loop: CASSQAQGRSTEAFF. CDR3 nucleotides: TGCGCCAGCAGCCAAGCCCAGGGTAGGAGCACTGAAGCTTTCTTT.

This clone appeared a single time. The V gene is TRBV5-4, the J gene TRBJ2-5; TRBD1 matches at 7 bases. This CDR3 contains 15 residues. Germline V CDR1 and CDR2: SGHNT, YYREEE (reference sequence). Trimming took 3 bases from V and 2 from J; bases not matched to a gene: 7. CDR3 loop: CASSSRQGRQETQYF. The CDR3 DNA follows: TGTGCCAGCAGCTCCAGACAGGGAAGGCAAGAGACCCAGTACTTC.

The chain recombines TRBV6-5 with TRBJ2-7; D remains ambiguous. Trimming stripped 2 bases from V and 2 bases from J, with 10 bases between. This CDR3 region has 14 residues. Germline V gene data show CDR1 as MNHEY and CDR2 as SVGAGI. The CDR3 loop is CASSYAPLAYEQYF. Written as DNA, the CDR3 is TGTGCCAGCAGTTACGCGCCTTTGGCCTACGAGCAGTACTTC.

The chain's CDR3 is CAISVDSSYEQYF. In DNA form, the CDR3 reads TGTGCCATCAGTGTCGACAGCTCCTACGAGCAGTACTTC. V and J are TRBV10-3 and TRBJ2-7; D possibly corresponds to TRBD1 (5 bases). CDR3 length: 13 residues. Germline V gene sequence: CDR1 ENHRY, CDR2 SYGVKD. V lost 4 bases, J lost 0 bases, and 7 bases lay in between.

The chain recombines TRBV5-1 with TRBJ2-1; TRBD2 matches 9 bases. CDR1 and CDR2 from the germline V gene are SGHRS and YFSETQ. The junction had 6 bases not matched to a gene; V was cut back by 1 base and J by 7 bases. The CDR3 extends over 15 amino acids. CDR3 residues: CASSLRAGGGNEQFF. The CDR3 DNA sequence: TGCGCCAGCAGCTTGCGAGCGGGGGGAGGTAATGAGCAGTTCTTC. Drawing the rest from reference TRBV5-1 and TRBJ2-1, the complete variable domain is KAGVTQTPRYLIKTRGQQVTLSCSPISGHRSVSWYQQTPGQGLQFLFEYFSETQRNKGNFPGRFSGRQFSNSRSEMNVSTLELGDSALYLCASSLRAGGGNEQFFGPGTRLTVL.

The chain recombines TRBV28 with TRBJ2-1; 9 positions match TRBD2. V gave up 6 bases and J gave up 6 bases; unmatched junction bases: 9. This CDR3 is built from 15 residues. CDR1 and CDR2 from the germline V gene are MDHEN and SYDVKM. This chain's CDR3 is CASRSRLAALNEQFF. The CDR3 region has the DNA TGTGCCAGCAGGAGCCGACTAGCGGCCCTCAATGAGCAGTTCTTC.

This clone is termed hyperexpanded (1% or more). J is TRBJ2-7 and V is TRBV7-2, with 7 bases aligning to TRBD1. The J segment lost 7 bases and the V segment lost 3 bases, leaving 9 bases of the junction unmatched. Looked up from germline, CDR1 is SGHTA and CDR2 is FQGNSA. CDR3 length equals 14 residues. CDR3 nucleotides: TGTGCCAGCAGCTTGGGACAGTACCTTCGTGAGCAGTACTTC. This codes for CASSLGQYLREQYF. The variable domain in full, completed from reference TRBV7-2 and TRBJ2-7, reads GAGVSQSPSNKVTEKGKDVELRCDPISGHTALYWYRQSLGQGLEFLIYFQGNSAPDKSGLPSDRFSAERTGGSVSTLTIQRTQQEDSAVYLCASSLGQYLREQYFGPGTRLTVT.

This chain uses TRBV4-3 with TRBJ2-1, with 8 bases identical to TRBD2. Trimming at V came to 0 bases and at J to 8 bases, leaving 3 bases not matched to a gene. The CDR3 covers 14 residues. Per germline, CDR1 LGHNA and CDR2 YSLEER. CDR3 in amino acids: CASSQEWRGDEQFF. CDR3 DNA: TGCGCCAGCAGCCAAGAATGGCGGGGGGATGAGCAGTTCTTC.

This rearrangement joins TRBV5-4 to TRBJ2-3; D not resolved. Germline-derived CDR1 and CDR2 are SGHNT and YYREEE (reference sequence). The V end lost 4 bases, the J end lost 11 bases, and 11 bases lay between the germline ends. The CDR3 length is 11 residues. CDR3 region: CASSHDPGQYF. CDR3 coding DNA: TGTGCCAGCAGCCATGACCCGGGGCAGTATTTT.

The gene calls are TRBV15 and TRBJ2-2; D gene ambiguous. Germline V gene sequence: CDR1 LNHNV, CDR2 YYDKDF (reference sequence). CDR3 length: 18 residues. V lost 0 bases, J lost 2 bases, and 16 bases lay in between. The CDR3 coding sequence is TGTGCCACCAGCAGAGATGGGAATAGGGTGGATAACACCGGGGAGCTGTTTTTT. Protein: CATSRDGNRVDNTGELFF.

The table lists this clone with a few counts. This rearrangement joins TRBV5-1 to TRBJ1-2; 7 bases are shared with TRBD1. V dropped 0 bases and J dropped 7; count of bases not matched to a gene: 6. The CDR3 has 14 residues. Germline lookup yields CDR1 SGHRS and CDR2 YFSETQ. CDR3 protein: CASSLGTGAGGYTF. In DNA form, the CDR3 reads TGCGCCAGCAGCTTGGGCACAGGGGCAGGTGGCTACACCTTC. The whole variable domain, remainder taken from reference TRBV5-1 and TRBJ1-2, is KAGVTQTPRYLIKTRGQQVTLSCSPISGHRSVSWYQQTPGQGLQFLFEYFSETQRNKGNFPGRFSGRQFSNSRSEMNVSTLELGDSALYLCASSLGTGAGGYTFGSGTRLTVV.

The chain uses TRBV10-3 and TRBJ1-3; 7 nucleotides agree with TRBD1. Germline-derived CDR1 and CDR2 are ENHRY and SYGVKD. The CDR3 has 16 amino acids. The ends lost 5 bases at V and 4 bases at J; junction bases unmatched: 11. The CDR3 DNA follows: TGTGCCATCAGTAAGACCGGGACAGAGGTGGGAAACACCATATATTTT. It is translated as CAISKTGTEVGNTIYF.